Here is one TCR beta chain with its context. What it recognizes is unknown. Clones were read by immunoSEQ multiplex PCR, and TCRdb kept only the in-frame ones, dropping some. The sample lists roughly 30,000 clones, about 90% occurring once. The entry originates in a study of T cells in localized non-small cell lung cancer. General study points: Out of the top 100 tumor clones, a median about 57 were seen in adjacent lung. Longer overall survival was associated with a higher density of T cells in the blood. Uninvolved nearby lung showed the greatest T cell clonality, exceeding that found in tumor.

From germline, CDR1 is SNHLY and CDR2 FYNNEI. This CDR3 region has 15 residues. The V end lost 5 bases, the J end lost 0 bases, and 11 bases lay between the germline ends. The chain combines TRBV2 with TRBJ1-5, with D perhaps matching TRBD1 (6 bases). The source material was peripheral blood, sampled before any cancer treatment. The receptor was derived from a woman between 18 and 55 years old with stage I lung adenocarcinoma. The CDR3 DNA reads TGTGCCAGCAGTCGAAACAGGGATAGCAATCAGCCCCAGCATTTT. Its protein product is CASSRNRDSNQPQHF.